The next 5 T cell receptor beta chains were all read from a single sample in a study of Ad26.COV2.S vaccination and SARS-CoV-2 variants. Documented treatment: roughly 20 received Ad26.COV2.S at low or high dose, single or two shots; about 5 received placebo; per-sample allocation not given. Specimens were obtained on day 63 following the first vaccine or placebo injection. Method: immunoSEQ multiplex PCR; TCRdb's copy keeps in-frame clones and lacks some. The profile shows 350,000 to 500,000 clones, 75% to 95% of them singletons. The specimen was peripheral blood, collected in a trial of Ad26.COV2.S vaccine versus placebo. The receptors come from a person between 18 and 60 years old who received the Ad26.COV2.S COVID-19 vaccine or a placebo.

The chain is built from TRBV6-5 and TRBJ1-1; no clear D gene. This CDR3 is built from 13 residues. With 5 bases removed from V and 7 bases from J, the gap between germline ends came to 14 bases. The V gene's germline CDR1 is MNHEY and CDR2 SVGAGI. CDR3 in amino acids: CASSLYSVSEAFF. The CDR3 nucleotides read TGTGCCAGCAGTCTCTATAGCGTCAGTGAAGCTTTCTTT.

This rearrangement joins TRBV21-1 to TRBJ1-5; the D call of TRBD1 is as the table states it, not checked on the DNA. TRBV21-1 is a pseudogene segment. This CDR3 is 17 amino acids long. The CDR3 bases are TGTGCCAGCAGTAAACGTCGGCAGGGTCATCTCTCTGGGCCCCAGCATTTT. Protein sequence: CASSKRRQGHLSGPQHF.

This clone was recorded once. The chain joins TRBV7-8 to TRBJ2-1; 9 bases are shared with TRBD2. From germline, CDR1 is SGHVS and CDR2 FQNEAQ. The length of the CDR3 is 16 residues. J gave up 12 bases and V 5 bases, and 17 bases lay outside the gene matches. The CDR3 loop is CASSPRGGASGTLQFF. The CDR3 DNA follows: TGTGCCAGCAGCCCTAGAGGGGGAGCTAGCGGGACTTTGCAGTTCTTC. The variable domain in full, with the rest retrieved from reference TRBV7-8 and TRBJ2-1, is GAGVSQSPRYKVAKRGQDVALRCDPISGHVSLFWYQQALGQGPEFLTYFQNEAQLDKSGLPSDRFFAERPEGSVSTLKIQRTQQEDSAVYLCASSPRGGASGTLQFFGPGTRLTVL.

This chain links TRBV27 with TRBJ2-7; 10 positions match TRBD1. The CDR3 covers 14 residues. Germline V CDR1 and CDR2: MNHEY, SMNVEV (reference sequence). V lost 10 bases and J lost 3; bases outside the gene matches: 9. The CDR3 here is CATSPGTGDYEQYF. Written as DNA, the CDR3 is TGTGCCACTTCACCCGGGACAGGGGACTACGAGCAGTACTTC.

This chain connects TRBV7-9 to TRBJ1-6; no clear D gene. V shed 0 bases and J shed 6 bases, with 12 bases lying between them. The V gene's germline CDR1 is SEHNR and CDR2 FQNEAQ (reference sequence). The CDR3 loop spans 16 amino acids. CDR3 bases: TGTGCCAGCAGCTTAGCTTTCGGACGGCGTAATTCACCCCTCCACTTT. This sequence encodes CASSLAFGRRNSPLHF.